A single sample is the source of the 18 T cell receptor beta chains below, sequenced in a study of CD8+ T cells in alopecia areata. cDNA serving as the sequencing template came from extracted, reverse transcribed RNA. Clones were sequenced by immunoSEQ multiplex PCR, and TCRdb holds only the in-frame ones, with some missing. The sample has 130,000 or so clones, 70% to 90% seen once. Treatment meaning: oral pan-JAK inhibitor, 5-10 mg twice daily. Sequenced here: CD8+ T cells sorted from blood, sampled at week 4, from a patient treated with tofacitinib. Source of these receptors: a human donor with alopecia areata.

This sequence joins TRBV19 and TRBJ1-4, with no clear D. The CDR3 extends over 12 amino acids. CDR1 is LNHDA, CDR2 SQIVND, per germline (reference sequence). V lost 3 bases and J 8 bases, leaving 7 bases between the germline ends. CDR3 nucleotide sequence: TGTGCCAGTAGTATGTATGGAGAAAAACTGTTTTTT. This codes for CASSMYGEKLFF.

This sequence joins TRBV5-1 and TRBJ1-2; TRBD1 is a possible D gene (6 bases). This CDR3 is built from 17 residues. V was pared by 2 bases and J by 4 bases, with 21 bases between. Germline CDR1 and CDR2: SGHRS and YFSETQ. The CDR3 nucleotides read TGCGCCAGCAGCTTATACCCAAATTCGGACAGCACCTATGGCTACACCTTC. This gives the protein CASSLYPNSDSTYGYTF.

The V call is TRBV7-2, the J call TRBJ1-5; D is undetermined. CDR1 and CDR2 from the germline V gene are SGHTA and FQGNSA. This CDR3 spans 15 amino acids. V was trimmed by 5 bases and J by 0 bases, leaving 11 bases between them. The CDR3 protein is CASSLGRYSNQPQHF. The CDR3 coding sequence is TGTGCCAGCAGCCTCGGACGGTATAGCAATCAGCCCCAGCATTTT. The complete variable domain, with remaining parts taken from reference TRBV7-2 and TRBJ1-5, reads GAGVSQSPSNKVTEKGKDVELRCDPISGHTALYWYRQSLGQGLEFLIYFQGNSAPDKSGLPSDRFSAERTGGSVSTLTIQRTQQEDSAVYLCASSLGRYSNQPQHFGDGTRLSIL.

This clone was found once. This chain connects TRBV4-1 to TRBJ1-2; TRBD1 is a possible D gene (6 bases). Germline V gives CDR1 MGHRA, CDR2 YSYEKL. Trimming stripped 1 base from V and 2 bases from J, with 17 bases between. This CDR3 contains 17 residues. Here the CDR3 DNA reads TGCGCCAGCAGCCAAGGAGACCCGGGACAAAAGAACTATGGCTACACCTTC. Its translation is CASSQGDPGQKNYGYTF.

The chain carries TRBV19 and TRBJ2-1; no clear D gene. The CDR3 is 13 residues long. Germline lookup yields CDR1 LNHDA and CDR2 SQIVND (reference sequence). Trimming left V 9 bases short and J 0 bases short, with 9 bases between. The CDR3, as DNA: TGTGCCAGCCGATGGGGCTCCTACAATGAGCAGTTCTTC. Translated, it gives CASRWGSYNEQFF. Combining the CDR3 with reference TRBV19 and TRBJ2-1 gives the whole variable domain DGGITQSPKYLFRKEGQNVTLSCEQNLNHDAMYWYRQDPGQGLRLIYYSQIVNDFQKGDIAEGYSVSREKKESFPLTVTSAQKNPTAFYLCASRWGSYNEQFFGPGTRLTVL.

Note on this clone: The identical CDR3 is also encoded by other nucleotide sequences in the sample. The chain is built from TRBV9 and TRBJ1-2, with D maybe TRBD1 (6 bases). Looked up from germline, CDR1 is SGDLS and CDR2 is YYNGEE. The length of the CDR3 is 12 residues. Trimming stripped 8 bases from V and 8 bases from J, with 16 bases between. The CDR3 sequence is CASYRGQFGYTF. In DNA, the CDR3 is TGTGCCAGTTACCGTGGACAGTTCGGCTACACCTTC.

V is TRBV2 and J is TRBJ2-7, with a tentative D call TRBD1 (6 bases). Germline CDR1 reads SNHLY; CDR2 reads FYNNEI. Deletions cut 4 bases from V and 1 base from J, with 8 bases between. This CDR3 is built from 13 residues. CDR3 DNA sequence: TGTGCCAGCAGTGGGGGGACATCCTACGAGCAGTACTTC. This sequence encodes CASSGGTSYEQYF.

In its sample, this clone was seen a few times. Within the sample, other DNA sequences also encode this same CDR3. The chain uses TRBV5-1 and TRBJ2-7, with 7 bases identical to TRBD2. V shed 0 bases and J 6 bases; nucleotides not matched to a gene: 0. CDR3 length equals 12 residues. The V gene's germline CDR1 is SGHRS and CDR2 YFSETQ. The CDR3 DNA follows: TGCGCCAGCAGCTTGGCGGGGGGCGAGCAGTACTTC. It encodes CASSLAGGEQYF.

The genes are TRBV27 and TRBJ1-5; the D gene is possibly TRBD1 (5 bases). The V and J ends lost 6 bases and 2 bases respectively, with 17 bases between them. Germline CDR1 MNHEY, CDR2 SMNVEV (reference sequence). The CDR3 consists of 16 residues. The CDR3 sequence: CASRAGDIWGNQPQHF. CDR3 nucleotide sequence: TGTGCCAGCAGGGCGGGGGATATATGGGGCAATCAGCCCCAGCATTTT.

This clone was counted a single time. This chain uses TRBV4-1 with TRBJ2-7; 10 positions match TRBD1. The CDR3 spans 13 residues. J was trimmed by 5 bases and V by 5 bases; bases with no gene match: 3. Germline CDR1 is MGHRA and CDR2 is YSYEKL. CDR3 protein: CASSDRGRDEQYF. The CDR3 coding sequence is TGCGCCAGCAGCGACAGGGGGCGCGACGAGCAGTACTTC.

This sequence joins TRBV7-8 and TRBJ1-4; the D gene is possibly TRBD1 (6 bases). Trimming took 4 bases from V and 6 from J, leaving 18 bases between them. The V gene's germline CDR1 is SGHVS and CDR2 FQNEAQ. The CDR3 has 16 amino acids. DNA of the CDR3: TGTGCCAGCAGCTCGCGACAGGACCGCAACTATGAAAAACTGTTTTTT. Its protein product is CASSSRQDRNYEKLFF.

This clone was detected once. The rearrangement links TRBV4-1 to TRBJ1-2; 8 bases align to TRBD1. CDR3 length: 14 residues. Trimming cost V 3 bases and J 7 bases; bases outside gene matches: 7. The germline CDR1 and CDR2 sequences are MGHRA and YSYEKL. CDR3 residues: CASSQPTGVPGYTF. In nucleotides, the CDR3 is TGCGCCAGCAGCCAGCCGACAGGGGTCCCTGGCTACACCTTC.

V is TRBV25-1 and J is TRBJ1-2; 7 bases are shared with TRBD1. The germline gives CDR1 MGHDK, CDR2 SYGVNS. The length of the CDR3 is 14 residues. V trimming: 5 bases; J trimming: 8 bases; junction bases outside the gene matches: 11. CDR3 bases: TGTGCCAGCAGTCCCGGACAGGAAAGTTACGGCTACACCTTC. Translating gives CASSPGQESYGYTF.

The chain combines TRBV7-8 with TRBJ2-1; TRBD2 aligns across 7 bases. Trimming removed 5 bases from V and 0 bases from J; junction bases left unmatched: 10. The CDR3 is made up of 17 amino acids. Germline CDR1 reads SGHVS; CDR2 reads FQNEAQ. DNA of the CDR3: TGTGCCAGCAGCCGCTCCCCCGGGACTAACTCCTACAATGAGCAGTTCTTC. This translates into CASSRSPGTNSYNEQFF.

The chain combines TRBV7-9 with TRBJ2-5; 7 bases are shared with TRBD2. The junction had 11 bases not matched to a gene; V was cut back by 11 bases and J by 5 bases. Germline CDR1 is SEHNR and CDR2 is FQNEAQ (reference sequence). The CDR3 covers 13 residues. CDR3 region: CAGGEILDETQYF. CDR3 sequence (DNA): TGTGCCGGGGGGGAGATCCTCGATGAGACCCAGTACTTC.

This clone appeared once. V and J are TRBV29-1 and TRBJ2-7; 9 positions match TRBD1. Germline V gene lookup returns CDR1 SQVTM and CDR2 ANQGSEA. CDR3 length: 16 amino acids. With 5 bases clipped from V and 3 bases from J, the junction kept 14 bases outside the gene matches. The CDR3 protein is CSVLYTQGAKLYEQYF. The CDR3 DNA follows: TGCAGCGTTCTATACACACAGGGGGCGAAACTCTACGAGCAGTACTTC.

The chain employs TRBV27 and TRBJ1-5; tentative D call: TRBD1 (6 bases). The V end was cut by 5 bases, the J end by 7 bases, with 15 bases between. Germline CDR1 MNHEY, CDR2 SMNVEV (reference sequence). The CDR3 length is 14 residues. The CDR3 coding sequence is TGTGCCAGCAGTCTCAGGACAGAGGGGCAGCCCCAGCATTTT. Encoded protein: CASSLRTEGQPQHF.

The chain uses TRBV13 and TRBJ2-1; 7 bases fit TRBD2. V lost 5 bases to trimming and J lost 2 bases; unmatched junction nucleotides: 6. The germline gives CDR1 PRHDT, CDR2 FYEKMQ (reference sequence). CDR3 length: 15 residues. The CDR3: CASSPQRGTYNEQFF. The CDR3, as DNA: TGTGCCAGCAGCCCGCAGCGGGGTACCTACAATGAGCAGTTCTTC. The variable domain in full, with the rest retrieved from reference TRBV13 and TRBJ2-1, is AAGVIQSPRHLIKEKRETATLKCYPIPRHDTVYWYQQGPGQDPQFLISFYEKMQSDKGSIPDRFSAQQFSDYHSELNMSSLELGDSALYFCASSPQRGTYNEQFFGPGTRLTVL.